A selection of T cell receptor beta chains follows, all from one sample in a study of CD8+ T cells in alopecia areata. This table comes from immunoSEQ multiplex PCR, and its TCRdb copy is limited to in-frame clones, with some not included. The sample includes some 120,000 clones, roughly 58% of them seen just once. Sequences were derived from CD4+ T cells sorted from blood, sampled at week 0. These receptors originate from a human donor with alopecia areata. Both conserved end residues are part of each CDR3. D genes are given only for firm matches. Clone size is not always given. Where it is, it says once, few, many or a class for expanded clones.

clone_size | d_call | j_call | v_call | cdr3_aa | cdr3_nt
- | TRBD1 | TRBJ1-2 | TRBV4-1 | CASSQETGTGSPLLDGYTF | TGCGCCAGCAGCCAAGAAACCGGGACAGGTAGCCCTTTACTCGATGGCTACACCTTC
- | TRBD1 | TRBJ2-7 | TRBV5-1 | CASSLGQGAFWEQYF | TGCGCCAGCAGCTTGGGACAGGGGGCGTTCTGGGAGCAGTACTTC
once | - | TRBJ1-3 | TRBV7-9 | CASSFRVAPGNTIYF | TGTGCCAGCAGCTTCCGGGTCGCGCCTGGAAACACCATATATTTT
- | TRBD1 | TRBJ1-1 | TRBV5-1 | CASSLGGQGGTEAFF | TGCGCCAGCAGCTTGGGCGGACAGGGAGGCACTGAAGCTTTCTTT
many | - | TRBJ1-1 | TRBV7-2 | CASSLVGGQGEAFF | TGTGCCAGCAGCTTAGTCGGAGGGCAGGGTGAAGCTTTCTTT
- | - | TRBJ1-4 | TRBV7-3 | CASSPPGYDEKLFF | TGTGCCAGCAGCCCCCCGGGCTACGATGAAAAACTGTTTTTT
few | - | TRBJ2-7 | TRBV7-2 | CASSRPPDYEQYF | TGTGCCAGCAGCCGCCCCCCCGACTACGAGCAGTACTTC
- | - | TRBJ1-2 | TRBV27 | CASSPTANYGYTF | TGTGCCAGCAGTCCGACAGCCAACTATGGCTACACCTTC
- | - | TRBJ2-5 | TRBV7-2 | CASSFQQQETQYF | TGTGCCAGCAGCTTTCAACAACAAGAGACCCAGTACTTC
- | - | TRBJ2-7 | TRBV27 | CASSGGWGRATSFYEQYF | TGTGCCAGCAGTGGCGGATGGGGCAGGGCGACTTCTTTCTACGAGCAGTACTTC
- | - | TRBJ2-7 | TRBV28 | CASSPHHPYEQYF | TGTGCCAGCAGCCCACACCACCCGTACGAGCAGTACTTC
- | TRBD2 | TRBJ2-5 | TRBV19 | CASSTSGLIQETQYF | TGTGCCAGTAGTACTAGCGGGCTCATCCAAGAGACCCAGTACTTC
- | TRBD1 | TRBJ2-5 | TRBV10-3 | CAISESQGAEETQYF | TGTGCCATCAGTGAGTCGCAGGGGGCGGAGGAGACCCAGTACTTC
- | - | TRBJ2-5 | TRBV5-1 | CASSLEVPQETQYF | TGCGCCAGCAGCTTGGAGGTCCCCCAAGAGACCCAGTACTTC
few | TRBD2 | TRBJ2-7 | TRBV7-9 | CASSLLAVSSYEQYF | TGTGCCAGCAGCTTACTAGCGGTAAGCTCCTACGAGCAGTACTTC
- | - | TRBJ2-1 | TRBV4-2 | CASSQDPQGPGNYNEQFF | TGTGCCAGCAGCCAAGATCCGCAGGGGCCCGGGAACTACAATGAGCAGTTCTTC
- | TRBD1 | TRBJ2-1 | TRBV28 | CASSSRTGKYEQFF | TGTGCCAGCAGTTCACGGACAGGGAAGTATGAGCAGTTCTTC
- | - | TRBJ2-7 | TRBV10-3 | CAISDRSPTYEQYF | TGTGCCATCAGTGACAGGTCGCCCACCTACGAGCAGTACTTC
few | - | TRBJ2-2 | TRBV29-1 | CSVLSGVATGELFF | TGCAGCGTTTTATCGGGAGTTGCCACCGGGGAGCTGTTTTTT
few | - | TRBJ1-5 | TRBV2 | CASSEGHLGQPQHF | TGTGCCAGCAGCGAGGGGCACTTGGGTCAGCCCCAGCATTTT
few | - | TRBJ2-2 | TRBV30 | CAWNRRAGRGTGELFF | TGTGCCTGGAACCGACGCGCAGGGAGAGGCACCGGGGAGCTGTTTTTT
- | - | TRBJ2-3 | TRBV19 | CASSMWTGTDTQYF | TGTGCCAGTAGTATGTGGACAGGCACAGATACGCAGTATTTT
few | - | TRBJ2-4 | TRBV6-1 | CASTVGVGINIQYF | TGTGCCAGCACCGTAGGAGTCGGGATAAACATTCAGTACTTC
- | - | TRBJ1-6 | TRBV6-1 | CASSATGQYSPLHF | TGTGCCAGCAGCGCAACCGGACAATATTCACCCCTCCACTTT
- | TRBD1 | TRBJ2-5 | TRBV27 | CASSFDRGGETQYF | TGTGCCAGCAGTTTCGACAGGGGCGGAGAGACCCAGTACTTC
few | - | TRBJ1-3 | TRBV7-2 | CASSLVAFGGNTIYF | TGTGCCAGCAGCTTAGTAGCTTTTGGAGGAAACACCATATATTTT
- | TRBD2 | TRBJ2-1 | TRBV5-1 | CASSRAGGGIDEQFF | TGCGCCAGCAGCAGAGCGGGAGGAGGGATCGATGAGCAGTTCTTC
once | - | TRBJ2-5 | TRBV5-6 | CASSLAAETQYF | TGTGCCAGCAGCTTGGCAGCGGAGACCCAGTACTTC
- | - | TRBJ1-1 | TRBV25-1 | CASSPLGDTEAFF | TGTGCCAGCAGCCCTTTAGGGGACACTGAAGCTTTCTTT
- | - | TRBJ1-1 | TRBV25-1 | CASITTGSKAFF | TGTGCCAGCATCACAACCGGCTCCAAGGCTTTCTTT
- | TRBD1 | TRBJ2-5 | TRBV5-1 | CASSPGTGGSGETQYF | TGCGCCAGCAGCCCGGGGACAGGGGGCAGCGGGGAGACCCAGTACTTC
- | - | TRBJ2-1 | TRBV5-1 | CASSLFLKNNEQFF | TGCGCCAGCAGCTTGTTTCTAAAAAACAATGAGCAGTTCTTC
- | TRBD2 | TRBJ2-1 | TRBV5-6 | CASSDSGDEQFF | TGTGCCAGCAGCGATAGCGGGGATGAGCAGTTCTTC
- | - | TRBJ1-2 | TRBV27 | CASSLWGHRDVLHTF | TGTGCCAGCAGTTTGTGGGGACATAGGGATGTGCTACACACCTTC
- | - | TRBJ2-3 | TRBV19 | CASSRASTDTQYF | TGTGCCAGTAGTAGGGCGTCCACAGATACGCAGTATTTT
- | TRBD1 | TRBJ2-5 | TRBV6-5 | CASSWDRQETQYF | TGTGCCAGCAGTTGGGACAGACAAGAGACCCAGTACTTC
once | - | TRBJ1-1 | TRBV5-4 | CASSGTLMNTEAFF | TGTGCCAGCAGCGGGACCCTTATGAACACTGAAGCTTTCTTT
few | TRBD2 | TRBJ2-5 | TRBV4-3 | CASSQEPGLAGDYQETQYF | TGCGCCAGCAGCCAAGAGCCGGGACTAGCGGGAGACTACCAAGAGACCCAGTACTTC
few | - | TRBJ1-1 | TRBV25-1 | CASSRTPNTEAFF | TGTGCCAGCAGTAGGACTCCGAACACTGAAGCTTTCTTT
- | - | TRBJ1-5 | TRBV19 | CASRDGYTNQPQHF | TGTGCCAGCAGGGACGGGTATACTAATCAGCCCCAGCATTTT
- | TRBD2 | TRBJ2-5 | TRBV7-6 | CASRGAGVETQYF | TGTGCCAGCAGGGGAGCGGGGGTGGAGACCCAGTACTTC
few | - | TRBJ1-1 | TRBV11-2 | CASSLGGNTEAFF | TGTGCCAGCAGCTTAGGGGGGAACACTGAAGCTTTCTTT
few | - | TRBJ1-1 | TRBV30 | CAWRAGYTEAFF | TGTGCCTGGAGGGCAGGATACACTGAAGCTTTCTTT
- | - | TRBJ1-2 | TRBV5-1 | CASSLGTHNPGGYTF | TGCGCCAGCAGCTTGGGGACCCACAACCCGGGGGGCTACACCTTC
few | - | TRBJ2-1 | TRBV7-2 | CASSFPGREQFF | TGTGCCAGCAGCTTCCCGGGTCGGGAGCAGTTCTTC
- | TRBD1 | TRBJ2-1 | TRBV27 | CASSVRGLPYNEQFF | TGTGCCAGCAGCGTCAGGGGGTTACCCTACAATGAGCAGTTCTTC
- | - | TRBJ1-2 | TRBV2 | CASSEMNGENYGYTF | TGTGCCAGCAGTGAAATGAACGGGGAAAACTATGGCTACACCTTC